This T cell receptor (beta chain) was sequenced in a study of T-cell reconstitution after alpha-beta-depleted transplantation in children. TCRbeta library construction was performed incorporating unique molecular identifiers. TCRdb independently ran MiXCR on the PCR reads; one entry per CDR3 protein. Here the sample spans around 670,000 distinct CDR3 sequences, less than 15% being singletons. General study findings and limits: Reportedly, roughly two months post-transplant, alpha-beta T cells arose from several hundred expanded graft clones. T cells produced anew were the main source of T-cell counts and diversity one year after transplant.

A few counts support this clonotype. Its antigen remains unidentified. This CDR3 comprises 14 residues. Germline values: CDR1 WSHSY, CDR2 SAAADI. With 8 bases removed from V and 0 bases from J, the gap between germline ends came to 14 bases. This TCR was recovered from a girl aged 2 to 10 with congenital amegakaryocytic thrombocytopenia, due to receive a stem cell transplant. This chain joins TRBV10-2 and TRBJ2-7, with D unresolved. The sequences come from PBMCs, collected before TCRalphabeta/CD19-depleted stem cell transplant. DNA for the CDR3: TGCGCCAGCCTTTTTGGGCCACTCTCCTACGAGCAGTACTTC. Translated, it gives CASLFGPLSYEQYF.